Below, 26 T cell receptor beta chains from the same sample are listed, as sequenced in a study of OX40 agonist ivuxolimab in advanced cancers. Using immunoSEQ multiplex PCR, the repertoire was profiled, and TCRdb retains in-frame clones only, with some absent. Of some 80,000 clones listed, about four fifths are singletons. Sequenced material: CD4+ or CD8+ T cells sorted from blood, taken in a trial of the OX40 agonist ivuxolimab. These receptors were collected from an adult with an advanced solid tumor such as melanoma, head and neck, liver or kidney cancer.

This clone was detected only once. The chain joins TRBV30 to TRBJ2-3; D is undetermined. The CDR3 runs to 13 residues. CDR1 and CDR2 from the germline V gene are GTSNPN and SVGIG (reference sequence). V shed 0 bases and J shed 2 bases, with 6 bases lying between them. The CDR3 spells CAWSVTHTDTQYF. CDR3 DNA: TGTGCCTGGAGTGTAACTCACACAGATACGCAGTATTTT.

The chain employs TRBV27 and TRBJ2-7; 12 bases align to TRBD1. The CDR3 is made up of 14 amino acids. In germline, CDR1 is MNHEY, CDR2 SMNVEV (reference sequence). Germline trimming cut 6 bases from V and 5 bases from J; bases unmatched to any gene: 5. CDR3 DNA: TGTGCCAGCAGCTGGGACAGGGGGCAAAACGAGCAGTACTTC. It specifies CASSWDRGQNEQYF.

The V call is TRBV30, the J call TRBJ2-3, with 10 bases identical to TRBD2. This CDR3 contains 15 residues. V was pared by 2 bases and J by 4 bases, with 6 bases of the junction left unmatched. Per the germline V gene, CDR1 is GTSNPN and CDR2 is SVGIG (reference sequence). The CDR3 loop is CAWSLTSGVSDTQYF. The CDR3 DNA sequence: TGTGCCTGGAGTTTAACTAGCGGGGTCTCAGATACGCAGTATTTT.

The genes are TRBV5-1 and TRBJ2-4; D ambiguous. CDR1 is SGHRS, CDR2 YFSETQ, per germline. The CDR3 is 14 amino acids. V lost 4 bases, J lost 3 bases, and 11 bases lay in between. Written as DNA, the CDR3 is TGCGCCAGCAGCCCCTCTGGCGGCAAAAACATTCAGTACTTC. Its translation is CASSPSGGKNIQYF.

The chain uses TRBV28 and TRBJ1-6, with 7 bases that match TRBD1. The CDR3 is made up of 15 amino acids. Germline CDR1 is MDHEN and CDR2 is SYDVKM. Trimming at V came to 3 bases and at J to 4 bases, leaving 3 bases not matched to a gene. This CDR3 reads CASSLWDSYNSPLHF. In DNA, the CDR3 is TGTGCCAGCAGTTTGTGGGACAGTTATAATTCACCCCTCCACTTT.

The rearrangement uses TRBV4-3 and TRBJ2-1; a possible D gene is TRBD1 (5 bases). Looked up from germline, CDR1 is LGHNA and CDR2 is YSLEER. This CDR3 region has 17 residues. Trimming took off 4 bases at V and 0 bases at J, with 16 bases between the two ends. In DNA, the CDR3 is TGCGCCAGCAGCCCCAGGGCCCTTAGCCCCTCCTACAATGAGCAGTTCTTC. It is translated as CASSPRALSPSYNEQFF.

The rearrangement uses TRBV5-1 and TRBJ2-1, with a tentative D call TRBD1 (5 bases). The CDR3 extends over 17 amino acids. The V end lost 4 bases, the J end lost 5 bases, and 22 bases lay between the germline ends. The germline V gene encodes CDR1 SGHRS and CDR2 YFSETQ. CDR3 sequence: CASSPLAVGVTNNEQFF. CDR3 nucleotides: TGCGCCAGCAGCCCACTTGCGGTAGGGGTGACGAACAATGAGCAGTTCTTC. The entire variable domain, with the rest obtained from reference TRBV5-1 and TRBJ2-1, is as follows: KAGVTQTPRYLIKTRGQQVTLSCSPISGHRSVSWYQQTPGQGLQFLFEYFSETQRNKGNFPGRFSGRQFSNSRSEMNVSTLELGDSALYLCASSPLAVGVTNNEQFFGPGTRLTVL.

The chain uses TRBV5-1 and TRBJ2-7; D may be TRBD2 (6 bases). The CDR3 runs 14 residues. Germline values: CDR1 SGHRS, CDR2 YFSETQ. Between the trimmed V and J ends, which lost 4 bases and 0 bases, there was a span of 11 bases. CDR3 nucleotide sequence: TGCGCCAGCAGCCGGAGGGCGTCCTCCTACGAGCAGTACTTC. This sequence encodes CASSRRASSYEQYF.

The V and J genes are TRBV27 and TRBJ1-5; tentatively, D is TRBD1 (6 bases). Germline CDR1 MNHEY, CDR2 SMNVEV (reference sequence). V gave up 2 bases and J gave up 5 bases, with 10 bases separating them. This CDR3 has 14 residues. CDR3 amino acids: CASSLRGGDQPQHF. The CDR3 bases are TGTGCCAGCAGTTTACGAGGGGGGGATCAGCCCCAGCATTTT.

This chain uses TRBV5-1 with TRBJ1-5, with a tentative D call TRBD1 (6 bases). V gave up 4 bases and J gave up 0 bases, with 14 bases separating them. Looked up from germline, CDR1 is SGHRS and CDR2 is YFSETQ. CDR3 length: 16 residues. CDR3 DNA sequence: TGCGCCAGCAGCCCATTCATGACAGGTAGCAATCAGCCCCAGCATTTT. It translates to CASSPFMTGSNQPQHF.

This chain connects TRBV7-2 to TRBJ2-5; 11 nucleotides match TRBD2. This CDR3 region has 16 residues. Looked up from germline, CDR1 is SGHTA and CDR2 is FQGNSA. V gave up 2 bases and J gave up 5 bases; unmatched junction bases: 7. DNA of the CDR3: TGTGCCAGCAGCTTAACGCCTAGCGGGGGGCGGGAGACCCAGTACTTC. Translation: CASSLTPSGGRETQYF.

The chain has TRBV6-1 and TRBJ2-5, with 7 bases fitting TRBD1. Per germline, CDR1 MNHNS and CDR2 SASEGT. V lost 4 bases to trimming and J lost 4 bases; unmatched junction nucleotides: 12. CDR3 length: 16 residues. The CDR3 is CASSGRQGGLGETQYF. CDR3 nucleotides: TGTGCCAGCAGTGGAAGACAGGGTGGGTTAGGAGAGACCCAGTACTTC.

The chain carries TRBV7-8 and TRBJ2-1; TRBD1 agrees at 8 bases. This CDR3 is 16 amino acids long. Trimming removed 1 base from V and 7 bases from J; junction bases left unmatched: 9. Per germline, CDR1 SGHVS and CDR2 FQNEAQ. The CDR3 coding sequence is TGTGCCAGCAGCTTAGACGGCAGGGGGCTCGGGAATGAGCAGTTCTTC. It encodes CASSLDGRGLGNEQFF. The full variable domain, rest sourced from reference TRBV7-8 and TRBJ2-1, is GAGVSQSPRYKVAKRGQDVALRCDPISGHVSLFWYQQALGQGPEFLTYFQNEAQLDKSGLPSDRFFAERPEGSVSTLKIQRTQQEDSAVYLCASSLDGRGLGNEQFFGPGTRLTVL.

This clone was seen only once. The chain links TRBV29-1 to TRBJ2-7, with 7 bases that match TRBD2. V shed 7 bases and J 0 bases; nucleotides not matched to a gene: 9. There are 14 residues in the CDR3. The germline CDR1 and CDR2 sequences are SQVTM and ANQGSEA. CDR3 in amino acids: CSAQGTTYSYEQYF. The DNA for the CDR3 is TGCAGCGCCCAAGGGACTACCTACTCCTACGAGCAGTACTTC.

This rearrangement joins TRBV6-5 to TRBJ1-5, with D hard to call. In germline, CDR1 is MNHEY, CDR2 SVGAGI. The CDR3 length is 12 residues. Trimming pared 7 bases from V and 5 bases from J, leaving 9 bases between. In DNA form, the CDR3 reads TGTGCCAGCAAGCAGGAGGATCAGCCCCAGCATTTT. The encoded protein is CASKQEDQPQHF.

This clone was recorded once. V and J are TRBV19 and TRBJ1-1; 12 positions agree with TRBD1. Trimming removed 5 bases from V and 11 bases from J; junction bases left unmatched: 12. This CDR3 is built from 15 residues. The germline gives CDR1 LNHDA, CDR2 SQIVND (reference sequence). CDR3 bases: TGTGCCAGTAGTGAGCCGGGACAGGGGGCTCAACGGGCTTTCTTT. Its translation is CASSEPGQGAQRAFF.

This clone was recorded a few times. The genes are TRBV4-2 and TRBJ1-3; no clear D. The CDR3 sequence is 16 residues long. V dropped 0 bases and J dropped 2 bases, with 11 bases sitting between them. Germline V gives CDR1 LGHNA, CDR2 YNFKEQ. CDR3 in amino acids: CASSQEVSRPGNTIYF. Here the CDR3 DNA reads TGTGCCAGCAGCCAAGAGGTATCCAGGCCTGGAAACACCATATATTTT.

The genes are TRBV11-2 and TRBJ2-5, with D uncertain. The V gene lost 7 bases and the J gene lost 2 bases, with 14 bases spanning the gap. Germline V gives CDR1 SGHAT, CDR2 FQNNGV. This CDR3 comprises 14 residues. This CDR3 is CASTRWAFQETQYF. The CDR3 bases are TGTGCCAGCACTCGGTGGGCCTTTCAAGAGACCCAGTACTTC.

This rearrangement joins TRBV2 to TRBJ2-7; D perhaps matches TRBD2 (7 bases). Trimming took off 6 bases at V and 2 bases at J, with 11 bases between the two ends. The CDR3 runs 13 residues. Per the germline V gene, CDR1 is SNHLY and CDR2 is FYNNEI. The CDR3 DNA reads TGTGCCAGCAGGGGAGGGACACCCTACGAGCAGTACTTC. It encodes CASRGGTPYEQYF.

This chain joins TRBV5-8 and TRBJ1-3; D is undetermined. Germline CDR1 SGHTS, CDR2 YDEGEE. The CDR3 extends over 16 amino acids. Trimming took 0 bases from V and 9 from J, leaving 19 bases between them. The CDR3 DNA sequence: TGTGCCAGCAGCTTGGGTCTCGACCCGCGCCGGGGCACCATATATTTT. Protein: CASSLGLDPRRGTIYF.

J is TRBJ2-1 and V is TRBV28, with D maybe TRBD2 (5 bases). CDR3 size: 15 residues. The germline CDR1 and CDR2 sequences are MDHEN and SYDVKM. The V end lost 5 bases, the J end lost 2 bases, and 13 bases lay between the germline ends. CDR3 loop: CASSGRVRPYNEQFF. In nucleotides, the CDR3 is TGTGCCAGCAGTGGGCGGGTGCGTCCCTACAATGAGCAGTTCTTC.

The V gene is TRBV28, the J gene TRBJ1-3; 8 bases are shared with TRBD1. J was trimmed by 2 bases and V by 6 bases; bases with no gene match: 6. The CDR3 covers 15 residues. Per the germline V gene, CDR1 is MDHEN and CDR2 is SYDVKM. CDR3 coding DNA: TGTGCCAGCAGGGGGACAGGACTAACTGGAAACACCATATATTTT. Protein: CASRGTGLTGNTIYF.

This chain joins TRBV27 and TRBJ2-2; 10 bases map to TRBD2. Trimming took 4 bases from V and 6 from J; bases not matched to a gene: 11. The CDR3 spans 17 residues. Germline CDR1 is MNHEY and CDR2 is SMNVEV (reference sequence). In nucleotides, the CDR3 is TGTGCCAGCAGTTCCCAACCTAGCGGGAGATTTTCCGGGGAGCTGTTTTTT. It specifies CASSSQPSGRFSGELFF.

Written as DNA, the CDR3 is TGTGCCAGCAGCCCCGATAGCGGGGGGAGGGCAGATACGCAGTATTTT. Translating gives CASSPDSGGRADTQYF. The V gene is TRBV7-2, the J gene TRBJ2-3, with TRBD2 identical over 10 bases. Unmatched junction bases numbered 9, after V lost 5 bases and J lost 4 bases. This CDR3 is 16 amino acids long. Germline V gene lookup returns CDR1 SGHTA and CDR2 FQGNSA.

CDR3 nucleotides: TGCGCCAGCAGCTTGGGATTTCAGGAAGATACGCAGTATTTT. This gives the protein CASSLGFQEDTQYF. The V call is TRBV5-1, the J call TRBJ2-3; D ambiguous. Trimming stripped 0 bases from V and 5 bases from J, with 10 bases between. Germline CDR1 SGHRS, CDR2 YFSETQ. The CDR3 has 14 amino acids.

This chain connects TRBV2 to TRBJ1-4; D may be TRBD1 (6 bases). The CDR3 covers 14 residues. CDR1 and CDR2 (germline): SNHLY, FYNNEI. Trimming cost V 8 bases and J 4 bases, with 14 bases left between them. This CDR3 is CASGNRENNEKLFF. The CDR3 nucleotides are TGTGCCAGCGGGAACAGGGAGAATAATGAAAAACTGTTTTTT.